This T cell receptor beta chain was documented in a study of cytomegalovirus exposure and HLA in healthy donors (dated by TCRdb to about 2017). Regarding the study in general: The 666 repertoires of the first cohort and the 120 validation repertoires were produced on the same platform, according to a later analysis. The study aimed to test whether cataloging public T cell receptors could reveal signatures of past pathogen exposure. Along with the roughly 670-subject first cohort, a separate validation cohort of around 120 different subjects was used. To predict cytomegalovirus infection status, the study combined high-throughput TCR immunosequencing, statistical association of individual TCRs with disease status, and machine learning.

The library came from the immunoSEQ multiplex PCR assay. In the authors' own workflow: A statistical classification framework was built for diagnosing cytomegalovirus status from the catalog of TCR beta chain sequences. TCRdb holds this immuneACCESS table with in-frame rearrangements only. Some clones are missing; in checked studies, unresolved V genes explain under half, and the rest has no known cause. Clonal size and the V and J genes are those of that table, whereas D and trimming came from the DNA. Counted in this sample were 40,000 to 60,000 clones; approximately 95% of them appeared once. The top ten clonotypes cover approximately 7.8% of the sample. The donors belonged to the validation cohort of around 110 subjects, which was separate from the approximately 610-subject first cohort. On this clone: Its specific antigen is unknown. No quality values exist for individual bases; no much larger clone is one base distant.

Ends trimmed: V by 5 bases, J by 6 bases; bases unmatched to a gene: 14. The CDR3, cysteine through phenylalanine, is 17 amino acids long. The read is trimmed to its CDR3 DNA, 51 bases read in frame from base 1. The germline V gene specifies MDHEN as CDR1 and SYDVKM as CDR2. The paper as a whole reports these results and caveats: While some public TCRs were present in many individuals, most TCR sequences turned up only very rarely across donors. In vitro tests confirmed that a few of the cytomegalovirus-associated TCR beta chains recognize cytomegalovirus antigens. The validation cohort had no HLA typing available for a later analysis, so co-occurrence within that cohort was assessed over all 120 or so repertoires. The classifier was reported to diagnose cytomegalovirus status with high specificity and sensitivity in both the original cohort and the validation cohort. It was suggested by the authors that the approach could potentially be generalized to other disease states and immunological phenotypes. Subsequent analysis determined that TCRs grouped into clusters in the first cohort also showed a tendency toward co-occurrence across the 120 or so validation repertoires, and 90% to 95% of cluster scores exceeded 0. In the study, around 150 TCR beta chains were listed as associated with cytomegalovirus.

This chain is built from TRBV28 and TRBJ1-5, with 9 junctional bases fitting TRBD1. The source material was PBMCs. The receptor was derived from a woman aged 18-30 years in good health and CMV-seropositive. The CDR3 amino acid sequence is: CASSLQYRDRDGQPQHF. The bases are TGTGCCAGCAGTCTACAATACCGGGACAGGGATGGTCAGCCCCAGCATTTT.